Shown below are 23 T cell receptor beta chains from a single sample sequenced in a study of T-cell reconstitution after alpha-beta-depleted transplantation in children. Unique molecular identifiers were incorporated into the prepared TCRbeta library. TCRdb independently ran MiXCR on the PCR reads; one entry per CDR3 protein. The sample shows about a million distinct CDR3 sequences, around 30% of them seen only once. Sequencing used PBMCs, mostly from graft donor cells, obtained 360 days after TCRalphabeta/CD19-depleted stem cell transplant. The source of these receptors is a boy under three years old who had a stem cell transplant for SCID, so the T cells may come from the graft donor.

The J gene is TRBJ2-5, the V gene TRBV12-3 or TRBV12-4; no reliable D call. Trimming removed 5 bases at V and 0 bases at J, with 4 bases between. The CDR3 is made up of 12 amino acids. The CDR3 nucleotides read TGTGCCAGCAGTACAGACCAAGAGACCCAGTACTTC. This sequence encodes CASSTDQETQYF.

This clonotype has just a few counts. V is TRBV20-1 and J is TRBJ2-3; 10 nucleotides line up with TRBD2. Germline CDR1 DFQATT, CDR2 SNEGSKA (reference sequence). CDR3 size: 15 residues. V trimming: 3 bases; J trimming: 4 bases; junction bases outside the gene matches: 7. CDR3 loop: CSASRSGGRSDTQYF. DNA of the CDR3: TGCAGTGCTAGCCGTAGCGGGGGGCGGTCAGATACGCAGTATTTT.

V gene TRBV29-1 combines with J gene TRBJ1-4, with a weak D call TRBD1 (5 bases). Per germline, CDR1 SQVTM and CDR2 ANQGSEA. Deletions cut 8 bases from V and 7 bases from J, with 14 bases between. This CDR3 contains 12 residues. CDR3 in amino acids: CSTKTVGEKLFF. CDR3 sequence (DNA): TGCAGCACGAAGACAGTCGGTGAAAAACTGTTTTTT.

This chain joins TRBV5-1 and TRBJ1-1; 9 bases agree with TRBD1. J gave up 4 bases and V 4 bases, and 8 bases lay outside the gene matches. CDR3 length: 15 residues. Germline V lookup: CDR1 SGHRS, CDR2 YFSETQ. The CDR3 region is CASSPGTGRGTEAFF. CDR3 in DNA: TGCGCCAGCAGCCCAGGGACAGGGAGAGGCACTGAAGCTTTCTTT.

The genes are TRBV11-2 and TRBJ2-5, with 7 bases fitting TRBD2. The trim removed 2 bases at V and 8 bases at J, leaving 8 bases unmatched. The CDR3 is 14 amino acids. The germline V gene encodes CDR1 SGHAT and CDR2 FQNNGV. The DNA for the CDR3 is TGTGCCAGCAGCTTACACCCTACTAGCGACACCCAGTACTTC. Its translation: CASSLHPTSDTQYF. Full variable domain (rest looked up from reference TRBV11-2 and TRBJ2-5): EAGVAQSPRYKIIEKRQSVAFWCNPISGHATLYWYQQILGQGPKLLIQFQNNGVVDDSQLPKDRFSAERLKGVDSTLKIQPAKLEDSAVYLCASSLHPTSDTQYFGPGTRLLVL.

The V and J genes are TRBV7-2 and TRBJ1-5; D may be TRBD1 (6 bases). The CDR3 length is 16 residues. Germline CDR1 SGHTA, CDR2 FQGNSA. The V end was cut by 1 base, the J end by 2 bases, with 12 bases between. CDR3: CASSLESPGGNQPQHF. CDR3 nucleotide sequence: TGTGCCAGCAGCTTAGAGTCCCCAGGGGGCAATCAGCCCCAGCATTTT. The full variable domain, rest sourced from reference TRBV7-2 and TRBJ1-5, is GAGVSQSPSNKVTEKGKDVELRCDPISGHTALYWYRQSLGQGLEFLIYFQGNSAPDKSGLPSDRFSAERTGGSVSTLTIQRTQQEDSAVYLCASSLESPGGNQPQHFGDGTRLSIL.

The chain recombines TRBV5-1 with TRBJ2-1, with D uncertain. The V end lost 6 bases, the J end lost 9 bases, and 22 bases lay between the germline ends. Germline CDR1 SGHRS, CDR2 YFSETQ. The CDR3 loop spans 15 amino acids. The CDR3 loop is CASKGLRGPVGEQFF. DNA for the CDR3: TGCGCCAGCAAGGGCCTTCGCGGTCCCGTCGGTGAGCAGTTCTTC.

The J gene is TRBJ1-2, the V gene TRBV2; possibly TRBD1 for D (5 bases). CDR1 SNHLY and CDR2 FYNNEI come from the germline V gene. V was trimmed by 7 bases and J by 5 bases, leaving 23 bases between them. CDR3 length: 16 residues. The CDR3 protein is CASKPPRSTGEYGYTF. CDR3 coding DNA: TGTGCCAGCAAACCCCCCCGGTCTACAGGAGAATATGGCTACACCTTC.

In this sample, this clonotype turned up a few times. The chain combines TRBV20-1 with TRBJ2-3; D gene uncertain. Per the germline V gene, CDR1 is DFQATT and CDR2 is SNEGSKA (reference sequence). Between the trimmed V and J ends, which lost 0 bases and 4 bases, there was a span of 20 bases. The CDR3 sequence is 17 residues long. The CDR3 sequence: CSARERRRAWGPDTQYF. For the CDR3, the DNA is TGCAGTGCTAGAGAACGAAGACGGGCCTGGGGTCCAGATACGCAGTATTTT.

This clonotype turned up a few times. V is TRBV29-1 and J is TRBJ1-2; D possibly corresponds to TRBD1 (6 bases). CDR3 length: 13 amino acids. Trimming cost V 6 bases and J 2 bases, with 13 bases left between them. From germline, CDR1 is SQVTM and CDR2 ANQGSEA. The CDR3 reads CSVSQGTNYGYTF. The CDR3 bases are TGCAGCGTCTCACAGGGAACGAACTATGGCTACACCTTC.

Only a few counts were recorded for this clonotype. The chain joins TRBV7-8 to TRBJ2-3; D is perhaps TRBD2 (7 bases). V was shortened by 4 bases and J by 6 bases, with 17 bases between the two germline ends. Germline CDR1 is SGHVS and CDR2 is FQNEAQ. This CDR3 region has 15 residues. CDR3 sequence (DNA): TGTGCCAGCAGCTCGCGGGGGCATAAAGGGGATACGCAGTATTTT. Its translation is CASSSRGHKGDTQYF.

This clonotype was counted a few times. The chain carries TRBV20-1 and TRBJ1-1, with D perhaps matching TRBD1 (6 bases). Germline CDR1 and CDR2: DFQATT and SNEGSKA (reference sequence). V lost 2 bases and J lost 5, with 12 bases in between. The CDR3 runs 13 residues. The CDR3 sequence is CSARRGEVTEAFF. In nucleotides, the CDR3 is TGCAGTGCTAGAAGGGGGGAGGTTACTGAAGCTTTCTTT.

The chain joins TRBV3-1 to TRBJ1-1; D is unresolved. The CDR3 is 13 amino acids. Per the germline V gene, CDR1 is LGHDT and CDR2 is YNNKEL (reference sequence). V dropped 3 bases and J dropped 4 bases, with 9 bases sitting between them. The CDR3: CASSHRDSTEAFF. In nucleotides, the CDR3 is TGTGCCAGCAGCCATAGGGATAGCACTGAAGCTTTCTTT.

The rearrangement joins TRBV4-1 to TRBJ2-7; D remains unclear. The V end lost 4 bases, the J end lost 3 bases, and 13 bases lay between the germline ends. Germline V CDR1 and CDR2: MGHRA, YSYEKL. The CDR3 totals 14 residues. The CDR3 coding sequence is TGCGCCAGCAGCCCCCGGACGGAATTCTACGAGCAGTACTTC. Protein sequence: CASSPRTEFYEQYF.

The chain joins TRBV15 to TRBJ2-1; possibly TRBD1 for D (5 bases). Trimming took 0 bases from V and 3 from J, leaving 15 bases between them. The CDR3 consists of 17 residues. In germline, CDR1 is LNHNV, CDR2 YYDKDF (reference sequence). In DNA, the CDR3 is TGTGCCACCAGCAGAGACTTAGGGCAGGGTCGCTACAATGAGCAGTTCTTC. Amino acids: CATSRDLGQGRYNEQFF.

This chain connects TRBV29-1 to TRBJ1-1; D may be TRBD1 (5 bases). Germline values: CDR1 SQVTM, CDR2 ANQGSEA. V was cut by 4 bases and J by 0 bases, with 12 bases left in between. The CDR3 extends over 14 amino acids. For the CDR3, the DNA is TGCAGCGTTGCGCAGGGTCCTATGAACACTGAAGCTTTCTTT. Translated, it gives CSVAQGPMNTEAFF.

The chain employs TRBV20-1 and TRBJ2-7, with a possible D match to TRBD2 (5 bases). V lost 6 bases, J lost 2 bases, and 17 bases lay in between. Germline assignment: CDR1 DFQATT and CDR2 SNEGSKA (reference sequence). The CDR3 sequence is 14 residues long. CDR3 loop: CSAPTSGNPYEQYF. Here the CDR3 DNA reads TGCAGTGCCCCAACTAGTGGGAACCCCTACGAGCAGTACTTC.

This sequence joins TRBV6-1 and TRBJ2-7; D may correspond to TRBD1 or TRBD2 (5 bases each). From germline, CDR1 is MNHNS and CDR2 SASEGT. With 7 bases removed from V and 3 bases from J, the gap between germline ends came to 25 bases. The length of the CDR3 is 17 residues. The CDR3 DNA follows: TGTGCCAGCAAGGTCGGGACGGGACCGCACCGTGACTACGAGCAGTACTTC. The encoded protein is CASKVGTGPHRDYEQYF.

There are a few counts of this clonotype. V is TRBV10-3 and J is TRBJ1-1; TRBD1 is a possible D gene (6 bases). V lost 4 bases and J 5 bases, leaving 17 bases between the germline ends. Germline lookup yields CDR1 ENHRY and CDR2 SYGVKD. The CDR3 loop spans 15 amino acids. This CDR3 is CAISAHRVNGTEAFF. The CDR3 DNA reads TGTGCCATCAGTGCCCACAGGGTTAACGGAACTGAAGCTTTCTTT.

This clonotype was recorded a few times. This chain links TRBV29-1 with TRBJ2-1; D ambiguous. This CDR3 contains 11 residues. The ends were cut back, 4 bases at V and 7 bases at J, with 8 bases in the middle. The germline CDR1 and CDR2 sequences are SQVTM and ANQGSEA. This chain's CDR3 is CSVVGSNEQFF. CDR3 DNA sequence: TGCAGCGTTGTGGGGTCGAATGAGCAGTTCTTC.

The DNA of the CDR3 is TGCGCCAGCAGCCAAGATTCGACAGGCTACTATGGCTACACCTTC. Its translation is CASSQDSTGYYGYTF. This rearrangement joins TRBV4-1 to TRBJ1-2, with D perhaps TRBD1 (6 bases). Germline V gene lookup returns CDR1 MGHRA and CDR2 YSYEKL. Trimming left V 0 bases short and J 3 bases short, with 11 bases between. This CDR3 is built from 15 residues.

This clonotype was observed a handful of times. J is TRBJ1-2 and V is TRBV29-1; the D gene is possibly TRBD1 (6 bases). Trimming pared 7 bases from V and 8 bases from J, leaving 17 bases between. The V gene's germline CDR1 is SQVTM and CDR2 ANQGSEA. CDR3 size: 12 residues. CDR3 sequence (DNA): TGCAGCGCAACCGGGACACCCATGGGCTACACCTTC. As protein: CSATGTPMGYTF.

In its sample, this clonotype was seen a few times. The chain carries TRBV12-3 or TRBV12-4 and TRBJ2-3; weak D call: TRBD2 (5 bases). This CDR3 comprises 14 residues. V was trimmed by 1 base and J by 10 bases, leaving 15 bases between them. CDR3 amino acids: CASSLGSAPGAQYF. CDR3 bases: TGTGCCAGCAGTTTAGGTTCAGCCCCCGGGGCGCAGTATTTT.